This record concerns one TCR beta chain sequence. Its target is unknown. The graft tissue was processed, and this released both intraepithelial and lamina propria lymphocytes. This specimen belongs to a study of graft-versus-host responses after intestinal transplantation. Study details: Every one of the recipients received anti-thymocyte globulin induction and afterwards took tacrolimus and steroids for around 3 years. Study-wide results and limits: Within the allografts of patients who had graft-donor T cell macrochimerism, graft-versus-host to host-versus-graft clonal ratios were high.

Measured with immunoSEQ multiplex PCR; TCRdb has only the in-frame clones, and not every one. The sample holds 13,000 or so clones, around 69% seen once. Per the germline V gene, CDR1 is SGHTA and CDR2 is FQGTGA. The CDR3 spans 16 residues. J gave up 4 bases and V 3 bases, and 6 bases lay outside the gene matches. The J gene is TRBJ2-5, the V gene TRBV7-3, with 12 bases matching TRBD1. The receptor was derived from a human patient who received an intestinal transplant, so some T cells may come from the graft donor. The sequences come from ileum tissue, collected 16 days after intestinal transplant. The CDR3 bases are TGTGCCAGCAGCTTTGCCGGGACAGGGGGCCCAGAGACCCAGTACTTC. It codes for CASSFAGTGGPETQYF. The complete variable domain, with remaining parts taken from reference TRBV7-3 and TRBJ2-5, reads GAGVSQTPSNKVTEKGKYVELRCDPISGHTALYWYRQSLGQGPEFLIYFQGTGAADDSGLPNDRFFAVRPEGSVSTLKIQRTERGDSAVYLCASSFAGTGGPETQYFGPGTRLLVL.